This T cell receptor (beta chain) came from a study of identifying expanded T cells in peripheral blood. Collection occurred without any documented infections or immune events in donors. In regard to this clone: The antigen remains unidentified.

General study points: Clone count variance between approximately 2-week samples rose with total template count. Roughly 1.2 clones differed between technical replicates, versus approximately 17 and 20 over time.

The CDR3 is 13 residues long. V lost 5 bases and J 8 bases, leaving 12 bases between the germline ends. Germline lookup yields CDR1 MNHEY and CDR2 SVGAGI. Libraries were prepared by immunoSEQ multiplex PCR; TCRdb keeps only in-frame clonotypes and omits some of them. This sample has some 120,000 clones; 75% to 90% occur once, and the top ten carry about 3.1%. The source material was blood. This clonotype originated in a person between 18 and 75 years old in good health. The genes are TRBV6-5 and TRBJ1-4, with D tentatively TRBD1 (6 bases). The CDR3 nucleotides read TGTGCCAGCAGTAAGGGACACCCAGAAAAACTGTTTTTT. It specifies CASSKGHPEKLFF.